What follows describes a single T cell receptor beta chain. Method: immunoSEQ multiplex PCR; TCRdb's copy keeps in-frame clones and lacks some. The sample has under 95,000 clones, approximately 90% seen once. This specimen belongs to a study of technical replicates of blood from several donors. This CDR3 comprises 12 residues. Trimming cost V 4 bases and J 3 bases, with 8 bases left between them. Per germline, CDR1 SGHRS and CDR2 YFSETQ. This TCR was sampled from a human donor in good health. This sequence joins TRBV5-1 and TRBJ2-7, with D possibly TRBD1 on 6 matching bases. The sample consisted of T cells isolated from PBMCs. The CDR3 bases are TGCGCCAGCAGCGTACAGGGCTACGAGCAGTACTTC. Translated: CASSVQGYEQYF.